This T cell receptor (beta chain) was sequenced during a study of T cell responses to AZD1222 COVID-19 vaccine. The CDR3 runs 17 residues. The ends lost 0 bases at V and 4 bases at J; junction bases unmatched: 12. The germline CDR1 and CDR2 sequences are GTSNPN and SVGIG (reference sequence). Findings and limits, study-wide: The donor cohort was predominantly white British with a female majority, and clonal diversity may have been underestimated. Spike-wide coverage was observed for vaccine-associated CD4 TCRs, with dominant responses at 160-218 and 743-854. Samples come after the peak T cell response, not at day 14.

As for this clone: Antigen unknown.

Sequencing used immunoSEQ multiplex PCR; TCRdb keeps in-frame clones, though not all of them. The sample contains 110,000 to 150,000 clones, approximately 90% of which appear only once. This material consisted of peripheral blood, taken 28 days after the second AZD1222 dose. V usage is TRBV30 and J usage is TRBJ1-5; the match to TRBD1 covers 7 bases. The clonotype was recovered from an adult who received the AZD1222 COVID-19 vaccine. The CDR3 nucleotides read TGTGCCTGGAGTGTATCTCAGGGGGGAAGGTGGAATCAGCCCCAGCATTTT. This sequence encodes CAWSVSQGGRWNQPQHF.